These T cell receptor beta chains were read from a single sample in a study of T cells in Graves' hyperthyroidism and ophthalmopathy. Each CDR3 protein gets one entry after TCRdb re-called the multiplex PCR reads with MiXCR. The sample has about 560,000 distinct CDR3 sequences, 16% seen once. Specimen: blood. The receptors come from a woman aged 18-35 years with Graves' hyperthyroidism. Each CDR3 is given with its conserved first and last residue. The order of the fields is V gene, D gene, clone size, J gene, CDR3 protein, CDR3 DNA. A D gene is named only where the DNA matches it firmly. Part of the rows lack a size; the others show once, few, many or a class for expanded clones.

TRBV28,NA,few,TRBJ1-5,CASSLIPSNQPQHF,TGTGCCAGCAGTTTAATCCCAAGCAATCAGCCCCAGCATTTT
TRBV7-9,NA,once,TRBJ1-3,CASSLARDTSGNTIYF,TGTGCCAGCAGCTTAGCCCGGGACACCTCTGGAAACACCATATATTTT
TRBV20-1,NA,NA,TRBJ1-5,CSARANSNQPQHF,TGCAGTGCTCGGGCAAATAGCAATCAGCCCCAGCATTTT
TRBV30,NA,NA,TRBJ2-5,CAWRKQGIETQYF,TGTGCCTGGAGAAAACAGGGTATAGAGACCCAGTACTTC
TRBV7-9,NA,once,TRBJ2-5,CASSSDLSRETQCF,TGTGCCAGCAGCTCGGATCTTTCGAGGGAGACCCAGTGCTTC
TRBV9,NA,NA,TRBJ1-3,CASSVGGDSGNTIYF,TGTGCCAGCAGCGTAGGGGGCGACTCTGGAAACACCATATATTTT
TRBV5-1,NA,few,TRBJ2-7,CAGSLDGNYEQYF,TGCGCCGGCAGCCTGGACGGTAACTACGAGCAGTACTTC
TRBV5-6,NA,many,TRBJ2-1,CASSFGPPGVNEQFF,TGTGCCAGCAGCTTCGGACCCCCAGGGGTCAATGAGCAGTTCTTC
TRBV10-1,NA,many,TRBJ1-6,CASSESISYNSPLHF,TGCGCCAGCAGTGAGTCGATCTCCTATAATTCACCCCTCCACTTT
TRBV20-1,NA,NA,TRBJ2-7,CSARDPGTPSYEQYF,TGCAGTGCTAGAGATCCCGGGACACCTTCCTACGAGCAGTACTTC
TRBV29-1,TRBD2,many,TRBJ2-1,CSVGTSGAPNEQFF,TGCAGCGTGGGGACTAGCGGGGCCCCCAATGAGCAGTTCTTC
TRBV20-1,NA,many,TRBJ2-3,CSARGYPDTQYF,TGCAGTGCTAGAGGGTATCCCGATACGCAGTATTTT
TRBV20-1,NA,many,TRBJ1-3,CSATGETGNTIYF,TGCAGTGCGACCGGGGAGACCGGAAACACCATATATTTT
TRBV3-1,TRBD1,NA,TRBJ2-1,CASSQKQGAGEQFF,TGTGCCAGCAGCCAAAAACAGGGGGCTGGTGAGCAGTTCTTC
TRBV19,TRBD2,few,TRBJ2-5,CASSPLASGSKETQYF,TGTGCCAGTAGTCCTCTGGCTAGCGGGAGTAAAGAGACCCAGTACTTC
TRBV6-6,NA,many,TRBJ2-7,CASSYVPNSEQYF,TGTGCCAGCAGTTACGTTCCGAATTCGGAGCAGTACTTC
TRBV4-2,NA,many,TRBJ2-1,CASSQGLSSYNEQFF,TGTGCCAGCAGCCAAGGACTAAGCTCCTACAATGAGCAGTTCTTC
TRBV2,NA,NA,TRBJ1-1,CASSEALPLAGEEAFF,TGTGCCAGCAGTGAAGCGCTTCCTTTGGCAGGGGAGGAAGCTTTCTTT
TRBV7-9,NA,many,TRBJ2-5,CASSLVGTLEAETQYF,TGTGCCAGCAGCTTAGTAGGGACTCTCGAGGCAGAGACCCAGTACTTC
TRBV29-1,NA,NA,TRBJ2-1,CSASIVSPRYNEQFF,TGCAGCGCCTCAATCGTGAGTCCCAGGTACAATGAGCAGTTCTTC
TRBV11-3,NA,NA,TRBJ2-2,CASSIGAALATGELFF,TGTGCCAGCAGCATAGGGGCAGCATTGGCCACCGGGGAGCTGTTTTTT
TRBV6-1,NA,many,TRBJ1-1,CASRFGQWVEAFF,TGTGCCAGCAGATTCGGACAGTGGGTTGAAGCTTTCTTT
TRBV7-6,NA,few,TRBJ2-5,CASSLGKDPCVYF,TGTGCCAGCAGCTTAGGGAAAGACCCCTGTGTGTACTTC
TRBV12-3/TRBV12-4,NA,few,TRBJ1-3,CASSFWGLDSGNTIYF,TGTGCCAGCAGTTTCTGGGGGCTAGACTCTGGAAACACCATATATTTT
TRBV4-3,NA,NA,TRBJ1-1,CASSLVGTANTEAFF,TGCGCCAGCAGCCTAGTGGGGACGGCGAACACTGAAGCTTTCTTT
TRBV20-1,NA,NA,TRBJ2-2,CSATKYTGELFF,TGCAGTGCTACCAAATATACCGGGGAGCTGTTTTTT
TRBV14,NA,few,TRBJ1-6,CASSQGQGGIYSPLHF,TGTGCCAGCAGCCAAGGTCAGGGCGGAATATATTCACCCCTCCACTTT
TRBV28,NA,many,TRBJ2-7,CASTPSDPWAPYEQYF,TGTGCCAGCACCCCCTCCGACCCTTGGGCCCCTTACGAGCAGTACTTC
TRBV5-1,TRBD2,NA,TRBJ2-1,CASSLAGTSGADEQFF,TGCGCCAGCAGCTTGGCCGGGACTAGCGGGGCAGATGAGCAGTTCTTC
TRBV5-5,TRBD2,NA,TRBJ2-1,CASSLSLAGGDEQFF,TGTGCCAGCAGCTTGTCCCTAGCGGGGGGGGATGAGCAGTTCTTC
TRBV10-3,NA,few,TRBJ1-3,CAISEVGASGNTIYF,TGTGCCATCAGTGAGGTGGGGGCCTCTGGAAACACCATATATTTT
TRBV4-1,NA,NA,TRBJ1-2,CASSLPDSLLYGYTF,TGCGCCAGCAGCCTTCCGGACAGTCTTTTATATGGCTACACCTTC
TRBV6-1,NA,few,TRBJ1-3,CASSEAFQLGNTIYF,TGTGCCAGCAGTGAAGCCTTCCAACTCGGAAACACCATATATTTT
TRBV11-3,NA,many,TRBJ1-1,CASSTRTSGTEAFF,TGTGCCAGCAGCACCCGGACGAGTGGCACTGAAGCTTTCTTT
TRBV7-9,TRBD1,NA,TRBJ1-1,CASSRTGGFTEAFF,TGTGCCAGCAGCAGGACAGGAGGTTTTACTGAAGCTTTCTTT
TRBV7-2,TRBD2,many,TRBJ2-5,CASSRGLAATQETQYF,TGTGCCAGCAGCCGCGGACTAGCGGCCACCCAAGAGACCCAGTACTTC
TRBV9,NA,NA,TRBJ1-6,CASSVSPNSYNSPLHF,TGTGCCAGCAGCGTCTCCCCAAACTCCTATAATTCACCCCTCCACTTT
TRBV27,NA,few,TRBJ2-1,CASSYEGIFIGRNEQFF,TGTGCCAGCAGTTATGAGGGGATATTCATAGGGAGGAATGAGCAGTTCTTC
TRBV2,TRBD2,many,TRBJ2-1,CASSASGSEGYEQFF,TGTGCCAGCAGTGCTAGCGGGAGCGAAGGTTATGAGCAGTTCTTC
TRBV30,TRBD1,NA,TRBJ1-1,CAWSVGTGLETEAFF,TGTGCCTGGAGTGTTGGGACAGGCCTGGAAACTGAAGCTTTCTTT
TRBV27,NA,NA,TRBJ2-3,CASTYIPTDTQYF,TGTGCCAGCACGTACATCCCCACAGATACGCAGTATTTT